The next 5 T cell receptor beta chains were all read from a single sample in a study of blood T cells in healthy people across ages. The use of a sample-barcoded 5' primer and a J-beta primer mix characterized a second PCR of 7 to 11 cycles. In TCRdb, the 5' RACE reads were re-called with MiXCR into one record per CDR3 protein. The sample shows about 970,000 distinct CDR3 sequences, roughly half of them seen only once. The sequenced sample consisted of blood. These receptors all stem from a woman aged 60-75 years in good health.

V usage is TRBV7-9 and J usage is TRBJ2-1; the D gene could be TRBD1 or TRBD2 (7 bases each). Trimming took 10 bases from V and 5 from J, leaving 15 bases between them. The CDR3 is 13 residues long. From germline, CDR1 is SEHNR and CDR2 FQNEAQ (reference sequence). The CDR3, as DNA: TGTGCCACCGCAGGGGGGGGCAACAATGAGCAGTTCTTC. Its translation: CATAGGGNNEQFF.

The genes are TRBV29-1 and TRBJ2-2; D is perhaps TRBD2 (6 bases). CDR1 and CDR2 from the germline V gene are SQVTM and ANQGSEA. V lost 7 bases to trimming and J lost 4 bases, with 10 bases between them. This CDR3 comprises 12 residues. CDR3 amino acids: CSAGGATGELFF. The CDR3 DNA sequence: TGCAGCGCTGGAGGGGCCACCGGGGAGCTGTTTTTT.

This clonotype was observed many times. The chain employs TRBV10-3 and TRBJ2-1; tentatively, D is TRBD2 (5 bases). This CDR3 has 12 amino acids. Trimming took 11 bases from V and 5 from J, leaving 13 bases between them. Germline V gene data show CDR1 as ENHRY and CDR2 as SYGVKD. The CDR3 DNA follows: TGTGCCGCCCGAGGGAATAACAATGAGCAGTTCTTC. Translation: CAARGNNNEQFF.

Concerning this clonotype: Being one base from a much bigger clone, this may be a read error. The CDR3 sequence: CASSVFSGYDEQYF. CDR3 coding DNA: TGTGCCAGCAGTGTTTTTTCTGGTTATGACGAGCAGTACTTC. The chain couples TRBV28 to TRBJ2-7, with D unresolved. There are 14 residues in the CDR3. The germline V gene has CDR1 MDHEN and CDR2 SYDVKM. Trimming cost V 5 bases and J 5 bases, with 16 bases left between them. Combining the CDR3 with reference TRBV28 and TRBJ2-7 gives the whole variable domain DVKVTQSSRYLVKRTGEKVFLECVQDMDHENMFWYRQDPGLGLRLIYFSYDVKMKEKGDIPEGYSVSREKKERFSLILESASTNQTSMYLCASSVFSGYDEQYFGPGTRLTVT.

This clonotype came up a few times. The chain carries TRBV6-2 or TRBV6-3 and TRBJ2-7; maybe TRBD2 (5 bases). The V end was cut by 6 bases, the J end by 1 base, with 13 bases between. The CDR3 has 14 residues. The germline V gene encodes CDR1 MNHEY and CDR2 SVGEGT. The CDR3 DNA reads as TGTGCCAGCAGGCGGCCTAGCCGATCCTACGAGCAGTACTTC. Residues: CASRRPSRSYEQYF.